Below, one T cell receptor beta chain is given with its context. Clones were sequenced by immunoSEQ multiplex PCR, and TCRdb holds only the in-frame ones, with some missing. The sample consists of tens of thousands of clones, roughly 85% of them appearing once. This specimen belongs to a study of control samples from healthy donors and cancer patients. Germline CDR1 and CDR2: SGHTA and FQGNSA. The V segment lost 4 bases and the J segment 4 bases; nucleotides outside the gene matches: 6. CDR3 size: 15 residues. The specimen sequenced was blood. V is TRBV7-2 and J is TRBJ1-1; 10 nucleotides align to TRBD1. The sequence was collected from a man between 35 and 55 years old in good health. The CDR3 region is CASSSRTGGGTEAFF. CDR3 in DNA: TGTGCCAGCAGCTCACGGACAGGGGGAGGCACTGAAGCTTTCTTT.